This T cell receptor beta chain was sequenced in a study of blood T cell repertoires in COVID-19. Across the study: Some COVID-19 samples were acute and others convalescent; all came from the United States, Italy and Spain. Sources were T cells, B-cell-depleted T cells, or PBMCs; the material itself was cDNA or gDNA.

This CDR3 comprises 16 residues. J gave up 0 bases and V 5 bases, and 5 bases lay outside the gene matches. In germline, CDR1 is LNHDA, CDR2 SQIVND (reference sequence). Original handling: For nucleated cells, counts were estimated from reference gene primer amplification. Only in-frame clones appear in the TCRdb table, and some are missing; sequencing was by immunoSEQ multiplex PCR. That table is the source of V, J and clone size, and D and trimming were worked out from the DNA. Of fewer than 85,000 clones listed, roughly 77% were seen once; the top ten hold less than 40%. The sequencing input was peripheral blood. The J gene is TRBJ2-1, the V gene TRBV19, with 9 bases identical to TRBD2. The receptor comes from a woman between 65 and 79 years old with acute or convalescent COVID-19. DNA of the CDR3: TGTGCCAGTAGTCGACTAGCGGTATCCTCCTACAATGAGCAGTTCTTC. Its translation: CASSRLAVSSYNEQFF. The complete variable domain, with remaining parts taken from reference TRBV19 and TRBJ2-1, reads DGGITQSPKYLFRKEGQNVTLSCEQNLNHDAMYWYRQDPGQGLRLIYYSQIVNDFQKGDIAEGYSVSREKKESFPLTVTSAQKNPTAFYLCASSRLAVSSYNEQFFGPGTRLTVL.